The T cell receptor beta chain described here comes from a study of molecular identifiers for immune sequencing clone quantification. This clonotype was detected only a few times. Its antigen is currently unknown. General study results and limits: Single-cell amounts of spiked Jurkat TCR RNA were reportedly detectable among approximately 970,000 naive cells.

The germline V gene has CDR1 SEHNR and CDR2 FQNEAQ (reference sequence). The CDR3 runs to 16 residues. Trimming left V 7 bases short and J 0 bases short, with 17 bases between. Each CDR3 protein is one row after TCRdb ran MiXCR on the PCR reads. Among 40,000 to 65,000 distinct CDR3 sequences listed, roughly a third were seen once. The rearrangement joins TRBV7-9 to TRBJ2-3; D is unresolved. This TCR was recovered from a human donor in good health. Some libraries in this study had Jurkat cell RNA spiked in. What was sequenced was naive CD8+ T cells from blood, with Jurkat cell RNA spiked in. The subset here: FACS-sorted CD8+CD4-CCR7+CD45RA+ naive T cells. In DNA, the CDR3 is TGTGCCAGCAACCCGCCCCGGCGTTCTAGCACAGATACGCAGTATTTT. The encoded protein is CASNPPRRSSTDTQYF.